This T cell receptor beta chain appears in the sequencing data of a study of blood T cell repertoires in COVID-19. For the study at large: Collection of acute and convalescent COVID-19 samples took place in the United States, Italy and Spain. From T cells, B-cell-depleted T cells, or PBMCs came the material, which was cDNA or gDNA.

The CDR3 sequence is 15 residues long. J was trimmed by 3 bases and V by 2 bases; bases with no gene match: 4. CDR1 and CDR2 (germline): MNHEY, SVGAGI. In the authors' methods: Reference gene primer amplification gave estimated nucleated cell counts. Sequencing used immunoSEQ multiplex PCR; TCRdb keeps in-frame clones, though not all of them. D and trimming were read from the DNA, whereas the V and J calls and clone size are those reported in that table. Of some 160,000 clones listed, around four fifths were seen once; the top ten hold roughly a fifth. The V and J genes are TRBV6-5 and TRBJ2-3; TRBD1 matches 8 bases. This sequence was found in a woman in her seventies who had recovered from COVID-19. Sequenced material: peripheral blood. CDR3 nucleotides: TGTGCCAGCAGTTACCGGACAGGGAGAACAGATACGCAGTATTTT. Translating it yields CASSYRTGRTDTQYF.